These T cell receptor beta chains were read from a single sample in a study of blood T cell repertoires in COVID-19. Libraries were prepared by immunoSEQ multiplex PCR; TCRdb keeps only in-frame clonotypes and omits some of them. This sample has 130,000 or so clones, with 85% to 90% found just once. Sequencing was performed on peripheral blood. The receptors were sampled from a woman in her fifties or sixties with acute or convalescent COVID-19. Each CDR3 is given without its conserved first and last residue. Fields, in order: J gene, V gene, CDR3 protein.

J gene: TRBJ1-2
V gene: TRBV6-2/TRBV6-3
CDR3 protein: ASSNPESGYT

J gene: TRBJ1-5
V gene: TRBV19
CDR3 protein: ASSPAQGGWSNQPQH

J gene: TRBJ1-3
V gene: TRBV18
CDR3 protein: ASSPLQVLSGNTIY

J gene: TRBJ1-3
V gene: TRBV5-1
CDR3 protein: ASSLSGGHSGNTIY

J gene: TRBJ2-1
V gene: TRBV5-1
CDR3 protein: ASSSDGEILKEQF

J gene: TRBJ2-3
V gene: TRBV7-6
CDR3 protein: ASSSTSGNTDTQY

J gene: TRBJ2-2
V gene: TRBV7-9
CDR3 protein: ASSFKGLAGGTGELF

J gene: TRBJ2-7
V gene: TRBV18
CDR3 protein: ASSPGQSYEQY

J gene: TRBJ1-1
V gene: TRBV19
CDR3 protein: ASRRETSTEAF

J gene: TRBJ2-1
V gene: TRBV10-3
CDR3 protein: AISATSGAYNEQF

J gene: TRBJ2-3
V gene: TRBV24-1
CDR3 protein: ATRAAGGADTQY

J gene: TRBJ1-2
V gene: TRBV5-5
CDR3 protein: ASSFPHRDGYT

J gene: TRBJ2-7
V gene: TRBV28
CDR3 protein: ASSSPQDRSGEQY

J gene: TRBJ1-1
V gene: TRBV7-9
CDR3 protein: ASSWGQENTEAF

J gene: TRBJ2-3
V gene: TRBV7-3
CDR3 protein: ASSLSAGRTDTQY

J gene: TRBJ1-5
V gene: TRBV19
CDR3 protein: ASTLRTGPSNQPQH

J gene: TRBJ2-7
V gene: TRBV19
CDR3 protein: ASSTYLQGKRLYEQY

J gene: TRBJ1-2
V gene: TRBV2
CDR3 protein: ASSEAGLRGRTGDYGYT

J gene: TRBJ2-3
V gene: TRBV10-1
CDR3 protein: ASSEWLAGGIDTQY

J gene: TRBJ2-5
V gene: TRBV5-1
CDR3 protein: ASSLSGTSGGAGETQY

J gene: TRBJ1-1
V gene: TRBV18
CDR3 protein: ASSPNRGVRTEAF

J gene: TRBJ2-3
V gene: TRBV4-1
CDR3 protein: ASSQDRGTDTDTQY

J gene: TRBJ2-3
V gene: TRBV30
CDR3 protein: AWSTPGLPVSQY

J gene: TRBJ2-1
V gene: TRBV7-6
CDR3 protein: ASSRGRSSYNEQF

J gene: TRBJ2-3
V gene: TRBV3-1/TRBV3-2
CDR3 protein: ASSQLQPGTDTQY

J gene: TRBJ2-7
V gene: TRBV18
CDR3 protein: ASSPSTGGGYEQY

J gene: TRBJ2-7
V gene: TRBV5-1
CDR3 protein: ASSLYLAAYEQY